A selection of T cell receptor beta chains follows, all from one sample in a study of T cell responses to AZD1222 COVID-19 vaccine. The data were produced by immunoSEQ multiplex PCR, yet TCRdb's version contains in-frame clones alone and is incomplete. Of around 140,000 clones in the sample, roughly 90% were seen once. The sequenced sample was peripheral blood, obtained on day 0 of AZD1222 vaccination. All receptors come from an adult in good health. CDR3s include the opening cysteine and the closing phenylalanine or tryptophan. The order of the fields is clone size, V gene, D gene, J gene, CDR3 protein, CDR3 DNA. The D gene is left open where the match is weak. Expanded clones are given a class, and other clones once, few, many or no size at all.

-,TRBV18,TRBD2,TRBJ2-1,CASSPTGLAQTYNEQFF,TGTGCCAGCTCACCCACAGGACTAGCGCAAACTTACAATGAGCAGTTCTTC
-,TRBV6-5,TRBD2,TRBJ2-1,CASSQGLENNEQFF,TGTGCCAGCAGCCAGGGACTAGAGAACAATGAGCAGTTCTTC
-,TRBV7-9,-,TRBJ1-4,CASSAEVGLSTTNEKLFF,TGTGCCAGCAGCGCTGAAGTGGGACTTAGCACAACTAATGAAAAACTGTTTTTT
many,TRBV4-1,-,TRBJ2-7,CASSQTDYHEQYF,TGCGCCAGCAGCCAAACGGACTACCACGAGCAGTACTTC
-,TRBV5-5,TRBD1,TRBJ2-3,CASSFLAGQGTDTQYF,TGTGCCAGCAGCTTCCTTGCGGGACAGGGCACAGATACGCAGTATTTT
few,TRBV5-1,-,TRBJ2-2,CASSLAPSTTGELFF,TGCGCCAGCAGCTTGGCGCCCTCGACCACCGGGGAGCTGTTTTTT
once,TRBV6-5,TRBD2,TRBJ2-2,CASSLLAGGGTGELFF,TGTGCCAGCAGTTTACTAGCGGGGGGCGGCACCGGGGAGCTGTTTTTT
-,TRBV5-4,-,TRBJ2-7,CASSFRDGPSQQYF,TGTGCCAGCAGCTTCCGGGACGGTCCCTCTCAGCAGTACTTC
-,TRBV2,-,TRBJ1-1,CASSESVPEAFF,TGTGCCAGCAGTGAGAGCGTCCCTGAAGCTTTCTTT
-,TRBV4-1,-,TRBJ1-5,CASSQDTLRTVNQPQHF,TGCGCCAGCAGCCAAGACACCCTACGGACAGTCAATCAGCCCCAGCATTTT
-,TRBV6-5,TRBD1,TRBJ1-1,CASSSDRGLNTEAFF,TGTGCCAGCAGTTCTGACAGGGGATTGAACACTGAAGCTTTCTTT
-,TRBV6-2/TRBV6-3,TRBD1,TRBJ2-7,CASSRGGQGTNEQYF,TGTGCCAGCAGCCGAGGGGGACAGGGAACGAACGAGCAGTACTTC
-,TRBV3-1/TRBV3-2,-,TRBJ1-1,CASSSGGVQAFF,TGTGCCAGCAGCTCAGGAGGGGTACAAGCTTTCTTT
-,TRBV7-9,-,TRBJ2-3,CASSPGADTQYF,TGTGCCAGCAGTCCCGGGGCAGATACGCAGTATTTT
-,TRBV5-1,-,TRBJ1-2,CASSLDGGLGYTF,TGCGCCAGCAGCTTGGATGGGGGGCTGGGCTACACCTTC
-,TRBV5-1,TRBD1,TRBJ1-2,CASSSFGTAYGYTF,TGCGCCAGCAGCTCCTTCGGGACAGCCTATGGCTACACCTTC
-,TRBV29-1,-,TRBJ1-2,CSASSWGGANYGYTF,TGCAGCGCTTCAAGTTGGGGGGGCGCTAACTATGGCTACACCTTC
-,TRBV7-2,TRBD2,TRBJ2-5,CASSLAIGSGGKETQYF,TGTGCCAGCAGCTTAGCTATCGGGTCGGGAGGAAAGGAGACCCAGTACTTC
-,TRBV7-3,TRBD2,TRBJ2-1,CASSLSGSRNNEQFF,TGTGCCAGCAGCTTGAGCGGGAGTCGAAACAATGAGCAGTTCTTC
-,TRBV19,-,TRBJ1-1,CASSIWQGKAFF,TGTGCCAGTAGTATTTGGCAAGGGAAGGCTTTCTTT
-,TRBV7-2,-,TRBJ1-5,CASSVGPRLPNQPQHF,TGTGCCAGCTCCGTCGGTCCCAGGCTCCCTAATCAGCCCCAGCATTTT
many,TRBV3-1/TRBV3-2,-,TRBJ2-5,CASSQDLGGRGNLQETQYF,TGTGCCAGCAGCCAAGATCTGGGCGGCAGGGGCAACCTTCAAGAGACCCAGTACTTC
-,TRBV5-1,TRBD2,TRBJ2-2,CASSSGLAGGQNTGELFF,TGCGCCAGCAGCTCGGGACTAGCGGGGGGCCAGAACACCGGGGAGCTGTTTTTT
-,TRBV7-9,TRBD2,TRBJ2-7,CASSEGLAGAFYEQYF,TGTGCCAGCAGCGAGGGACTAGCGGGGGCATTTTACGAGCAGTACTTC
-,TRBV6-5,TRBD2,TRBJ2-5,CASSPYTGTRETQYF,TGTGCCAGCAGTCCTTACACCGGGACTAGAGAGACCCAGTACTTC
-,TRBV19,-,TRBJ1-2,CASSGQLNYGYTF,TGTGCCAGTTCCGGACAGCTAAACTATGGCTACACCTTC
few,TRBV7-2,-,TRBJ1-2,CASSVSYSSNYGYTF,TGTGCCAGCAGCGTAAGCTACAGTTCTAACTATGGCTACACCTTC
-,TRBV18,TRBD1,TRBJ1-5,CASSPDRGNSNQPQHF,TGTGCCAGCTCACCGGACAGGGGGAATAGCAATCAGCCCCAGCATTTT
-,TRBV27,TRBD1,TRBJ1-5,CASSPDRARGQPQHF,TGTGCCAGCAGTCCCGACAGGGCCCGGGGTCAGCCCCAGCATTTT
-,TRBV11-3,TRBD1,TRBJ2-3,CASSPGTGTDTQYF,TGTGCCAGCAGCCCCGGGACAGGGACAGATACGCAGTATTTT
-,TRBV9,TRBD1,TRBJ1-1,CASSGHDRAEFTEAFF,TGTGCCAGCAGCGGACATGACAGGGCCGAATTCACTGAAGCTTTCTTT
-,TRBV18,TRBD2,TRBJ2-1,CASSPPRSGRNNEQFF,TGTGCCAGCTCACCACCGAGAAGCGGGAGAAACAATGAGCAGTTCTTC
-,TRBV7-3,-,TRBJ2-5,CASSLGPARNQETQYF,TGTGCCAGCAGCTTAGGGCCCGCACGAAACCAAGAGACCCAGTACTTC
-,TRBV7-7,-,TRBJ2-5,CASSPTPRGRVETQYF,TGTGCCAGCAGCCCCACCCCCCGGGGCCGAGTGGAGACCCAGTACTTC
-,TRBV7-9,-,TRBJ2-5,CASSLVQETQYF,TGTGCCAGCAGCTTAGTCCAAGAGACCCAGTACTTC
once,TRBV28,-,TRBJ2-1,CASIRPGYNEQFF,TGTGCCAGCATTCGGCCCGGCTACAATGAGCAGTTCTTC
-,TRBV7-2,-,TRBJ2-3,CASSLERPTDTQYF,TGTGCCAGCAGCTTAGAGCGGCCCACAGATACGCAGTATTTT
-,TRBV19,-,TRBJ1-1,CASSSQTHRDEAFF,TGTGCCAGTAGTTCCCAAACCCACAGGGATGAAGCTTTCTTT
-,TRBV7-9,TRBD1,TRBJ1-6,CASSSGQSSYNSPLHF,TGTGCCAGCAGCTCGGGACAGAGCTCCTATAATTCACCCCTCCACTTT
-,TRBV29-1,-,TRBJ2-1,CSVEDLSDYNEQFF,TGCAGCGTTGAAGATCTCTCAGATTACAATGAGCAGTTCTTC
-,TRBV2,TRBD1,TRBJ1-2,CASSSGTGEGYTF,TGTGCCAGCAGCTCCGGGACAGGGGAAGGCTACACCTTC
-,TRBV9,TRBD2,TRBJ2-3,CASSVEGGPTDTQYF,TGTGCCAGCAGCGTAGAGGGAGGGCCCACAGATACGCAGTATTTT
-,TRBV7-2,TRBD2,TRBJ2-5,CASKLAGGQGETQYF,TGTGCCAGCAAACTAGCGGGGGGTCAGGGAGAGACCCAGTACTTC
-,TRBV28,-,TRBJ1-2,CASSLGSPNANYGYTF,TGTGCCAGCAGTTTGGGGTCTCCAAACGCTAACTATGGCTACACCTTC
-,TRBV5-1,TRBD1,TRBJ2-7,CASSFLPGQGSYEQYF,TGCGCCAGCAGTTTCCTACCGGGACAGGGGTCCTACGAGCAGTACTTC